These 23 T cell receptor beta chains came from one sample sequenced in a study of blood T cell repertoires in COVID-19. The table came from immunoSEQ multiplex PCR; TCRdb's copy has only in-frame clones and leaves some out. Of 150,000 to 200,000 clones in the sample, 80% were seen once. Sequenced input: PBMCs or T cells enriched from blood (not recorded which). The source of these receptors is a man aged 35-49 years who had recovered from COVID-19.

This chain joins TRBV6-5 and TRBJ1-2, with 8 bases matching TRBD1. The CDR3 runs to 12 residues. The germline CDR1 and CDR2 sequences are MNHEY and SVGAGI. V shed 7 bases and J 8 bases; nucleotides not matched to a gene: 6. The CDR3 nucleotides are TGTGCCAGCACGGGGACAGGCTGGGGCTACACCTTC. It yields the protein CASTGTGWGYTF.

The chain links TRBV12-3 or TRBV12-4 to TRBJ2-7; a weak D match, TRBD1 (6 bases). The V end was cut by 6 bases, the J end by 5 bases, with 11 bases between. The CDR3 length is 12 residues. CDR3 amino acids: CASRTEGDEQYF. In nucleotides, the CDR3 is TGTGCCAGCAGGACAGAGGGGGACGAGCAGTACTTC.

V gene TRBV5-1 combines with J gene TRBJ2-2, with D possibly TRBD2 on 6 matching bases. Germline assignment: CDR1 SGHRS and CDR2 YFSETQ. The V and J ends lost 0 bases and 5 bases respectively, with 11 bases between them. The length of the CDR3 is 15 residues. This CDR3 is CASSLGRGRTGELFF. In nucleotides, the CDR3 is TGCGCCAGCAGCTTGGGTAGAGGGAGGACCGGGGAGCTGTTTTTT.

This chain uses TRBV30 with TRBJ1-2, with D unresolved. CDR3 length: 14 amino acids. The germline V and J ends were trimmed by 0 bases and 5 bases, with 13 bases remaining between them. In germline, CDR1 is GTSNPN, CDR2 SVGIG (reference sequence). The CDR3 is CAWSVMAGRYGYTF. The DNA of the CDR3 is TGTGCCTGGAGTGTCATGGCAGGAAGGTATGGCTACACCTTC.

This clone has a handful of counts. The rearrangement uses TRBV21-1 and TRBJ1-5; TRBD1 is the table's D call, not checked against the DNA. TRBV21-1 is labeled a pseudogene. The CDR3 has 17 residues. The CDR3 sequence: CASRNRQGRGSNRPQHF. The CDR3 DNA sequence: TGTGCCAGCAGGAATCGACAGGGAAGGGGGTCAAATCGGCCCCAGCATTTT.

This clone occurred a few times. The CDR3 sequence is CASSRGQGEEKLFF. The CDR3 region has the DNA TGTGCCAGCAGCCGGGGACAGGGGGAGGAAAAACTGTTTTTT. The chain links TRBV7-6 to TRBJ1-4; 11 bases agree with TRBD1. This CDR3 spans 14 amino acids. V shed 5 bases and J 8 bases; nucleotides not matched to a gene: 4. The germline CDR1 and CDR2 sequences are SGHVS and FNYEAQ.

The chain recombines TRBV6-5 with TRBJ1-5; TRBD1 matches at 11 bases. There are 14 residues in the CDR3. V gave up 6 bases and J gave up 6 bases; unmatched junction bases: 4. CDR1 is MNHEY and CDR2 is SVGAGI in the germline V gene. CDR3 bases: TGTGCCAGCAGACACGGGACAGGGGGTCAGCCCCAGCATTTT. Translated: CASRHGTGGQPQHF.

The gene calls are TRBV6-5 and TRBJ2-7, with D maybe TRBD2 (5 bases). The V and J ends lost 5 bases and 4 bases respectively, with 15 bases between them. Germline V gene data show CDR1 as MNHEY and CDR2 as SVGAGI. This CDR3 region has 14 residues. CDR3 sequence (DNA): TGTGCCAGCAGTCGAAGCGCGGACTTATACGAGCAGTACGTC. It encodes CASSRSADLYEQYV.

This clone appeared a single time. The chain links TRBV18 to TRBJ2-1, with 13 positions matching TRBD2. Per germline, CDR1 KGHSH and CDR2 LQKENI. With V trimmed by 0 bases and J by 7 bases, 0 bases remained unmatched. The CDR3 has 15 amino acids. In DNA, the CDR3 is TGTGCCAGCTCACCACCGGGACTAGCGGGGAATGAGCAGTTCTTC. Its protein product is CASSPPGLAGNEQFF.

This clone was counted between two and nine times. The V call is TRBV28, the J call TRBJ2-4, with D maybe TRBD2 (6 bases). In germline, CDR1 is MDHEN, CDR2 SYDVKM. CDR3 length equals 14 residues. Trimming shortened V by 5 bases and J by 5 bases, and 13 bases separated the two germline ends. CDR3 DNA: TGTGCCAGCAGTGTTGGCGGGAAACAAAACATTCAGTACTTC. This encodes CASSVGGKQNIQYF.

The chain couples TRBV24-1 to TRBJ1-2, with unresolved D. CDR3 length: 14 residues. V lost 3 bases and J 4 bases, leaving 11 bases between the germline ends. Germline CDR1 and CDR2: KGHDR and SFDVKD. CDR3 sequence: CATSDAGYLYGYTF. The DNA for the CDR3 is TGTGCCACCAGTGATGCCGGGTACCTCTATGGCTACACCTTC.

For the CDR3, the DNA is TGTGCCAGCAGCTTAGCGTACGGGTCTAACTATGGCTACACCTTC. Protein: CASSLAYGSNYGYTF. The chain is built from TRBV7-6 and TRBJ1-2; no clear D gene. The CDR3 sequence is 15 residues long. V was cut by 0 bases and J by 0 bases, with 8 bases left in between. Germline V gives CDR1 SGHVS, CDR2 FNYEAQ.

The V gene is TRBV27, the J gene TRBJ2-6; D is undetermined. The CDR3 totals 14 residues. Germline values: CDR1 MNHEY, CDR2 SMNVEV (reference sequence). Trimming shortened V by 2 bases and J by 5 bases, and 7 bases separated the two germline ends. Here the CDR3 DNA reads TGTGCCAGCAGTTTAAACTTCTGGGCCAACGTCCTGACTTTC. Protein sequence: CASSLNFWANVLTF.

This sequence joins TRBV7-2 and TRBJ1-2; 8 bases fit TRBD1. The V segment lost 3 bases and the J segment 3 bases; nucleotides outside the gene matches: 6. Germline CDR1 reads SGHTA; CDR2 reads FQGNSA. The CDR3 is 15 residues long. The DNA of the CDR3 is TGTGCCAGCAGCTTTAGGACAGGGTGGGACTATGGCTACACCTTC. Its translation: CASSFRTGWDYGYTF.

J is TRBJ2-1 and V is TRBV6-5; perhaps TRBD2 as D (5 bases). From germline, CDR1 is MNHEY and CDR2 SVGAGI. Between the trimmed V and J ends, which lost 5 bases and 5 bases, there was a span of 10 bases. CDR3 size: 13 residues. This CDR3 is CASSPPGDNEQFF. The CDR3, as DNA: TGTGCCAGCAGTCCCCCCGGGGACAATGAGCAGTTCTTC.

This chain uses TRBV2 with TRBJ1-5, with D unclear. V shed 4 bases and J shed 1 base, with 8 bases lying between them. CDR1 SNHLY and CDR2 FYNNEI come from the germline V gene. This CDR3 comprises 14 residues. The CDR3, as DNA: TGTGCCAGCAGTGTGAGAGGGAGCAATCAGCCCCAGCATTTT. Translated: CASSVRGSNQPQHF.

The J gene is TRBJ1-2, the V gene TRBV3-1 (or the pseudogene TRBV3-2); 10 bases fit TRBD1. This CDR3 comprises 13 residues. Germline assignment: CDR1 LGHDT and CDR2 YNNKEL (reference sequence). With V trimmed by 4 bases and J by 7 bases, 3 bases remained unmatched. The CDR3 coding sequence is TGTGCCAGCAGCCCGACAGGGGGCTCTGGCTACACCTTC. Translating it yields CASSPTGGSGYTF.

Turning to this clone: Mismatch with germline at one junction end may stem from a read error. The rearrangement joins TRBV4-1 to TRBJ2-4, with 14 bases aligning to TRBD2. The CDR3 totals 15 residues. Germline CDR1 is MGHRA and CDR2 is YSYEKL. The CDR3 reads CASSHPGLAGARLDF. CDR3 nucleotides: TGCGCCAGCAGCCATCCGGGACTAGCGGGGGCGCGGTTGGACTTC.

The rearrangement joins TRBV12-3 or TRBV12-4 to TRBJ1-2; 9 positions match TRBD1. The CDR3 length is 13 residues. J was trimmed by 7 bases and V by 6 bases; bases with no gene match: 6. This CDR3 reads CASRTGTGFGYTF. In DNA, the CDR3 is TGTGCCAGCAGAACCGGGACAGGGTTTGGCTACACCTTC.

V and J are TRBV9 and TRBJ2-5; unclear D gene. Germline lookup yields CDR1 SGDLS and CDR2 YYNGEE. The CDR3 is 14 amino acids. V was pared by 0 bases and J by 5 bases, with 11 bases between. The CDR3: CASSVAARSETQYF. The DNA of the CDR3 is TGTGCCAGCAGCGTAGCGGCTAGGTCGGAGACCCAGTACTTC. The full variable domain, in which reference TRBV9 and TRBJ2-5 provide the parts outside the CDR3, is DSGVTQTPKHLITATGQRVTLRCSPRSGDLSVYWYQQSLDQGLQFLIQYYNGEERAKGNILERFSAQQFPDLHSELNLSSLELGDSALYFCASSVAARSETQYFGPGTRLLVL.

The CDR3 sequence is CASSVDRGGYTF. CDR3 coding DNA: TGTGCCAGCAGCGTAGACAGAGGCGGCTACACCTTC. V usage is TRBV5-4 and J usage is TRBJ1-2; TRBD1 is a possible D gene (5 bases). Looked up from germline, CDR1 is SGHNT and CDR2 is YYREEE (reference sequence). The CDR3 consists of 12 residues. The V end lost 4 bases, the J end lost 8 bases, and 12 bases lay between the germline ends.

This clone was picked up one time. V is TRBV24-1 and J is TRBJ1-2, with unresolved D. The CDR3 loop spans 16 amino acids. Germline loops: CDR1 KGHDR, CDR2 SFDVKD. V gave up 4 bases and J gave up 2 bases, with 16 bases separating them. CDR3 coding DNA: TGTGCCACCAGTGACCCTCTAACGGAGGGAAACTATGGCTACACCTTC. It encodes CATSDPLTEGNYGYTF.

The chain couples TRBV27 to TRBJ2-3; D possibly corresponds to TRBD1 (6 bases). CDR3 length equals 15 residues. CDR1 and CDR2 from the germline V gene are MNHEY and SMNVEV (reference sequence). Trimming took 7 bases from V and 9 from J, leaving 23 bases between them. The CDR3 loop is CASTFTPPQGRTQYF. CDR3 DNA sequence: TGTGCCAGCACGTTTACGCCCCCACAGGGTCGGACGCAGTATTTT.